These T cell receptor beta chains were read from a single sample in a study of shared clonotypes between healthy human individuals. The data were produced by immunoSEQ multiplex PCR, yet TCRdb's version contains in-frame clones alone and is incomplete. Of more than 2 million clones listed, 95% are singletons. The specimen was naive CD4+ T cells sorted from blood. These receptors came from a man between 18 and 29 years old in good health. CDR3s include the opening cysteine and the closing phenylalanine or tryptophan. Fields, in order: V gene, D gene, J gene, clone size, CDR3 protein, CDR3 DNA. D genes are given only for firm matches. Size values are once, few and many counts, or a class for expanded clones, and some rows have none.

>TRBV2|NA|TRBJ2-1|NA
CAISVGRLGGEQFF
TGTGCCATATCTGTTGGGCGGCTAGGCGGTGAGCAGTTCTTC
>TRBV19|NA|TRBJ1-5|once
CASSTTGLNQPQHF
TGTGCCAGTAGTACTACAGGGTTAAATCAGCCCCAGCATTTT
>TRBV9|NA|TRBJ2-5|NA
CASSVGGGQETQYF
TGTGCCAGCAGCGTGGGCGGAGGGCAAGAGACCCAGTACTTC
>TRBV7-9|NA|TRBJ1-2|NA
CASSLSKYGYTF
TGTGCCAGCAGCTTATCCAAGTATGGCTACACCTTC
>TRBV6-5|NA|TRBJ2-2|NA
CASSYSGPNTGELFF
TGTGCCAGCAGTTACTCGGGACCCAACACCGGGGAGCTGTTTTTT
>TRBV19|TRBD2|TRBJ2-7|NA
CASSHSGSGEQYF
TGTGCCAGTAGTCATAGCGGGAGCGGTGAGCAGTACTTC
>TRBV7-6|NA|TRBJ1-4|NA
CASSLRTDNEKLFF
TGTGCCAGCAGCTTGCGAACTGACAATGAAAAACTGTTTTTT
>TRBV2|NA|TRBJ1-2|NA
CAGRLGGANYGYTF
TGTGCCGGGAGACTCGGCGGCGCGAACTATGGCTACACCTTC
>TRBV10-2|TRBD1|TRBJ1-2|NA
CASSATGQGYGYTF
TGCGCCAGCAGCGCCACGGGACAGGGCTATGGCTACACCTTC
>TRBV13|NA|TRBJ2-7|NA
CASSVYLGYEQYF
TGTGCCAGCAGCGTATATCTAGGTTACGAGCAGTACTTC
>TRBV18|TRBD2|TRBJ2-7|NA
CASASGSAYEQYF
TGTGCCAGCGCCAGCGGGAGTGCCTACGAGCAGTACTTC
>TRBV30|NA|TRBJ1-5|once
CAWSVQPEQPQHF
TGTGCCTGGAGTGTACAACCGGAACAGCCCCAGCATTTT
>TRBV5-4|TRBD1|TRBJ1-1|NA
CASSPGQGRFETEAFF
TGTGCCAGCAGCCCAGGACAGGGTAGGTTCGAAACTGAAGCTTTCTTT
>TRBV5-1|NA|TRBJ2-3|NA
CASSLGPSGDTQYF
TGCGCCAGCAGCTTAGGGCCATCAGGGGATACGCAGTATTTT
>TRBV5-4|NA|TRBJ2-7|NA
CASSRVGPLSYEQYF
TGTGCCAGCAGCCGGGTGGGGCCTCTCTCCTACGAGCAGTACTTC
>TRBV20-1|NA|TRBJ2-7|NA
CSARDDGQKF
TGCAGTGCTAGAGATGATGGACAGAAGTTC
>TRBV2|NA|TRBJ1-1|few
CASSVHRETEAFF
TGTGCCAGCAGTGTTCACAGGGAAACTGAAGCTTTCTTT
>TRBV7-9|NA|TRBJ2-6|NA
CASSATGANVLTF
TGTGCCAGCAGCGCGACTGGGGCCAACGTCCTGACTTTC
>TRBV7-9|NA|TRBJ1-3|NA
CASSSSGDSRHFTGNTIYF
TGTGCCAGCAGCTCCTCCGGAGACAGCCGACATTTTACCGGAAACACCATATATTTT
>TRBV6-5|TRBD1|TRBJ1-2|NA
CASSSHKTGDGGYTF
TGTGCCAGCAGTAGTCATAAGACAGGGGATGGTGGCTACACCTTC
>TRBV7-6|NA|TRBJ1-5|NA
CASSTGVNQPQHF
TGTGCCAGCAGCACGGGGGTTAATCAGCCCCAGCATTTT
>TRBV30|NA|TRBJ1-1|many
CAWSVTGGNTEAFF
TGTGCCTGGAGTGTAACCGGGGGGAACACTGAAGCTTTCTTT
>TRBV10-3|NA|TRBJ1-2|NA
CAISPRPEGYGYTF
TGTGCCATCAGTCCTAGACCGGAGGGCTATGGCTACACCTTC
>TRBV2|TRBD1|TRBJ2-7|NA
CASRGQGLSYEQYF
TGTGCCAGCAGGGGACAGGGTTTGAGCTACGAGCAGTACTTC
>TRBV19|TRBD2|TRBJ2-7|NA
CASSTGTSGYSYEQYF
TGTGCCAGTAGTACCGGGACTAGCGGATACTCCTACGAGCAGTACTTC
>TRBV28|TRBD1|TRBJ2-3|once
CASSRQGVTDTQYF
TGTGCCAGCAGCAGACAGGGAGTCACAGATACGCAGTATTTT
>TRBV9|NA|TRBJ2-1|NA
CASSETGAGYNEQFF
TGTGCCAGCAGCGAAACAGGAGCGGGTTACAATGAGCAGTTCTTC
>TRBV7-9|NA|TRBJ1-1|many
CASSFAPSAEAFF
TGTGCCAGCAGTTTCGCTCCGTCTGCTGAAGCTTTCTTT
>TRBV6-5|NA|TRBJ1-2|NA
CASSPQRLNYGYTF
TGTGCCAGCAGTCCCCAGAGACTGAACTATGGCTACACCTTC
>TRBV7-2|NA|TRBJ2-3|NA
CASSPQAGASTDTQYF
TGTGCCAGCAGCCCACAGGCGGGGGCTAGCACAGATACGCAGTATTTT
>TRBV5-1|TRBD1|TRBJ2-1|NA
CASSLTGATYNEQFF
TGCGCCAGCAGCTTGACAGGGGCGACCTACAATGAGCAGTTCTTC
>TRBV5-1|TRBD2|TRBJ2-5|NA
CASSSTSGGETQYF
TGCGCCAGCAGCTCGACTAGCGGGGGAGAGACCCAGTACTTC